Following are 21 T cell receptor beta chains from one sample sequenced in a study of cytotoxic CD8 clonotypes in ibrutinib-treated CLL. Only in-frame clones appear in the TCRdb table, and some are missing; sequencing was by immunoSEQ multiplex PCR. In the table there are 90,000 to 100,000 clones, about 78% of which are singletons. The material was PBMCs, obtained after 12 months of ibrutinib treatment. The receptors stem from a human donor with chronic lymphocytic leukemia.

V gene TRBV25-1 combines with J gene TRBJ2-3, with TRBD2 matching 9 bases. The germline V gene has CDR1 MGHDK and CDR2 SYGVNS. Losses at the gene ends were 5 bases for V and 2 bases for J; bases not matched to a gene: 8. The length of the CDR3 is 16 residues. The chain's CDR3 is CASSSPGTSPTDTQYF. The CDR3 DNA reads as TGTGCCAGCAGTTCACCCGGGACTAGCCCCACAGATACGCAGTATTTT.

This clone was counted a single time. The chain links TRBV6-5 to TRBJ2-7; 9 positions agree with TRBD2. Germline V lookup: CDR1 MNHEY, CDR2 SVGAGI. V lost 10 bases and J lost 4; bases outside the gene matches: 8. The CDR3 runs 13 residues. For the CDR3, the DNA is TGTGCCACCCAAACTGGACTAGCGTACGAGCAGTACTTC. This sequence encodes CATQTGLAYEQYF.

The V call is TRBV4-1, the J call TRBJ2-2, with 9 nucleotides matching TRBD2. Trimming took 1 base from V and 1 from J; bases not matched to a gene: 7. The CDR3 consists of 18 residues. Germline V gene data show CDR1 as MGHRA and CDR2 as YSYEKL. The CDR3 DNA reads TGCGCCAGCAGCCAAGGTTCGGTAGCGGGGGTGAACACCGGGGAGCTGTTTTTT. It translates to CASSQGSVAGVNTGELFF.

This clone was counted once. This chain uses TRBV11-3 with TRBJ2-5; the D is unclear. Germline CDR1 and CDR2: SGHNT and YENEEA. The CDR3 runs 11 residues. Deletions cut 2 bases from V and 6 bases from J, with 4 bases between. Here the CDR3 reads CASSLKQTQYF. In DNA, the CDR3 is TGTGCCAGCAGCTTAAAACAGACCCAGTACTTC.

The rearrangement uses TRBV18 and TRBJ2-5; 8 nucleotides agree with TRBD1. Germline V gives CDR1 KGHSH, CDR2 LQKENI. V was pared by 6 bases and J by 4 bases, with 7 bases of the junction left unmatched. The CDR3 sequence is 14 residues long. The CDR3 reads CASSRQGAGETQYF. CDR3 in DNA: TGTGCCAGCTCCCGGCAGGGGGCCGGAGAGACCCAGTACTTC. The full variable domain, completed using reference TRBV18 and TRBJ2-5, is NAGVMQNPRHLVRRRGQEARLRCSPMKGHSHVYWYRQLPEEGLKFMVYLQKENIIDESGMPKERFSAEFPKEGPSILRIQQVVRGDSAAYFCASSRQGAGETQYFGPGTRLLVL.

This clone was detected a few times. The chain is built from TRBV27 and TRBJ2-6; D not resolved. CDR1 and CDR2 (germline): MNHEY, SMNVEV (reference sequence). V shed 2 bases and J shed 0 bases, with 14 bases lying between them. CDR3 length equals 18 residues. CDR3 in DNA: TGTGCCAGCAGTTTAAGATCTCCGGGTCTCTCTGGGGCCAACGTCCTGACTTTC. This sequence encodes CASSLRSPGLSGANVLTF.

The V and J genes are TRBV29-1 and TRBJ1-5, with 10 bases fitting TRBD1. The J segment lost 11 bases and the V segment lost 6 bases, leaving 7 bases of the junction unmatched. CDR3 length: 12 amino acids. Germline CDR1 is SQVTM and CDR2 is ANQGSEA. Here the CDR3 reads CSVGQGGKAQHF. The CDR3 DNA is TGCAGCGTCGGACAGGGGGGGAAGGCCCAGCATTTT.

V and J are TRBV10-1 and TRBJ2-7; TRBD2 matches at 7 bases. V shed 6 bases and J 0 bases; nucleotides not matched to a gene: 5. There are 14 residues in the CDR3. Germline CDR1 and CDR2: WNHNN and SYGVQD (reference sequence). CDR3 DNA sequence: TGCGCCAGCAGCAAAGCGGGGAGCTCCTACGAGCAGTACTTC. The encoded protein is CASSKAGSSYEQYF.

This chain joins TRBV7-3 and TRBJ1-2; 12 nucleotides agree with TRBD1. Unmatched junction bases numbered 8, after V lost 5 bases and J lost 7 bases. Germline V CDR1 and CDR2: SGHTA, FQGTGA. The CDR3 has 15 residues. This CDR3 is CASSPRPGQGAGYTF. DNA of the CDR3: TGTGCCAGCAGCCCTAGGCCGGGACAGGGGGCTGGCTACACCTTC.

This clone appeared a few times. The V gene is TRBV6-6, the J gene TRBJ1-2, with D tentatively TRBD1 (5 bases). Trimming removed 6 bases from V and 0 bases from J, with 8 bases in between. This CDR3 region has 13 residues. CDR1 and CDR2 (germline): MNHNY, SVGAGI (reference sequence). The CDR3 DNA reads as TGTGCCAGCAGGCAGGGAGCTAACTATGGCTACACCTTC. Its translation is CASRQGANYGYTF.

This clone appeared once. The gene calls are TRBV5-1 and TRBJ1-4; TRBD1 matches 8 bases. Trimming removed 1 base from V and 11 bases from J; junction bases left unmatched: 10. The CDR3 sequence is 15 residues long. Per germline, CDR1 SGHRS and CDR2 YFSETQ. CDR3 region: CASSLNRDRGSKLFF. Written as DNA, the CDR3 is TGCGCCAGCAGCTTGAACCGAGACAGGGGCTCCAAACTGTTTTTT. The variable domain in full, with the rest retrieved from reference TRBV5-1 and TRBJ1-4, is KAGVTQTPRYLIKTRGQQVTLSCSPISGHRSVSWYQQTPGQGLQFLFEYFSETQRNKGNFPGRFSGRQFSNSRSEMNVSTLELGDSALYLCASSLNRDRGSKLFFGSGTQLSVL.

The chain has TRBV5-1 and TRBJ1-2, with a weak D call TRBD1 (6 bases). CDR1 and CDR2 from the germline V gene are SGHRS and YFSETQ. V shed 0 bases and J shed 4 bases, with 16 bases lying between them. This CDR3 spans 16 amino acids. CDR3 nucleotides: TGCGCCAGCAGCTTGGCGGCAGGGGTCTACCTCTATGGCTACACCTTC. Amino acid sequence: CASSLAAGVYLYGYTF.

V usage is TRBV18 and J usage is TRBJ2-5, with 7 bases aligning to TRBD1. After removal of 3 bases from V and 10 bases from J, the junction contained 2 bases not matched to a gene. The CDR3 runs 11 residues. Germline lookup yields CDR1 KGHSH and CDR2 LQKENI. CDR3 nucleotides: TGTGCCAGCTCACCCGACAGGGACCAGTACTTC. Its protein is CASSPDRDQYF.

The CDR3 sequence: CASTGLGYGYTF. The DNA for the CDR3 is TGTGCCAGCACGGGGTTGGGCTATGGCTACACCTTC. The chain employs TRBV28 and TRBJ1-2; D remains unclear. Trimming removed 7 bases at V and 4 bases at J, with 10 bases between. The CDR3 is made up of 12 amino acids. Germline values: CDR1 MDHEN, CDR2 SYDVKM.

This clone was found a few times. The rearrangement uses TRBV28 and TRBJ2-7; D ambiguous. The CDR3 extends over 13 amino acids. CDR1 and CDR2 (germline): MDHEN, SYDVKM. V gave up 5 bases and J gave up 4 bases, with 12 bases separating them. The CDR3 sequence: CASSSIGGYEQYF. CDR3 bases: TGTGCCAGCAGTAGTATTGGTGGATACGAGCAGTACTTC.

This CDR3 reads CASTLVGTEAFF. CDR3 nucleotide sequence: TGTGCCAGCACCTTGGTGGGCACTGAAGCTTTCTTT. The V and J genes are TRBV6-1 and TRBJ1-1; no clear D. The CDR3 length is 12 residues. V dropped 7 bases and J dropped 4 bases, with 10 bases sitting between them. Germline assignment: CDR1 MNHNS and CDR2 SASEGT.

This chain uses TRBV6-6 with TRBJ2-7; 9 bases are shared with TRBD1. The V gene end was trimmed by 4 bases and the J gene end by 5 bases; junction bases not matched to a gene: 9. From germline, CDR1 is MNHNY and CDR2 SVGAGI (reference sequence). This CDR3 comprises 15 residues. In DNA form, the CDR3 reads TGTGCCAGCAGTTCACCAGGACAGGGGCGCGACGAGCAGTACTTC. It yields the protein CASSSPGQGRDEQYF.

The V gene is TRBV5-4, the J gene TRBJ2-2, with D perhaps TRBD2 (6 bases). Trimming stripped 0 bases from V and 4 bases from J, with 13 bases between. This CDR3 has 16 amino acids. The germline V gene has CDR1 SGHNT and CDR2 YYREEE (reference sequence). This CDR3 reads CASSLEVSGLTGELFF. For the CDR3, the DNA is TGTGCCAGCAGCTTGGAGGTTAGCGGACTCACCGGGGAGCTGTTTTTT.

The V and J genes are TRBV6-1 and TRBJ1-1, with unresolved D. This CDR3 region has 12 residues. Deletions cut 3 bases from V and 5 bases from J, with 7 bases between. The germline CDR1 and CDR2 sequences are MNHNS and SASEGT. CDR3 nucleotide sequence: TGTGCCAGCAGTGAGGTGAGGACTGAAGCTTTCTTT. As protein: CASSEVRTEAFF.

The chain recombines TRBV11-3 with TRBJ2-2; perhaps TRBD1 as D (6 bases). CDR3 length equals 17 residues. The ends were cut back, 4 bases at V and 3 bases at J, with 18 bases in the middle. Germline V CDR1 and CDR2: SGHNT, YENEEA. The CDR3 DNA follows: TGTGCCAGCAGCTCGTTTCGGGCAGGGGTGGACACCGGGGAGCTGTTTTTT. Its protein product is CASSSFRAGVDTGELFF. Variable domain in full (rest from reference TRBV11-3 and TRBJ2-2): EAGVVQSPRYKIIEKKQPVAFWCNPISGHNTLYWYLQNLGQGPELLIRYENEEAVDDSQLPKDRFSAERLKGVDSTLKIQPAELGDSAVYLCASSSFRAGVDTGELFFGEGSRLTVL.

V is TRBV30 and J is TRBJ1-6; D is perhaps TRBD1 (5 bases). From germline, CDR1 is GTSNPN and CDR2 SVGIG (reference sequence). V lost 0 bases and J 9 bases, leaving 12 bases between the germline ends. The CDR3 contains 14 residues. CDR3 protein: CAWSVGDFGSPLHF. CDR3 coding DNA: TGTGCCTGGAGTGTAGGGGATTTCGGTTCACCCCTCCACTTT.